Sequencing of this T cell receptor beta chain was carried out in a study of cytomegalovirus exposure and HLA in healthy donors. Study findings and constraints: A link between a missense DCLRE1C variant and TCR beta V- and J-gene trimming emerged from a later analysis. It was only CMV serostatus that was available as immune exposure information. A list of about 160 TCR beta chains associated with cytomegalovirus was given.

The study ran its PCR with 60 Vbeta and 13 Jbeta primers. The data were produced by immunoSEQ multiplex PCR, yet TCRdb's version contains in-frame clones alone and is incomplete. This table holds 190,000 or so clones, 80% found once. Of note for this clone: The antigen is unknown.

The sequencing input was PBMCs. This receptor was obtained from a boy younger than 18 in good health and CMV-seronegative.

CDR3 nucleotide sequence: TGTGCCAGTAGTATCGAACATAACACCGGGGAGCTGTTTTTT. Its translation: CASSIEHNTGELFF. The chain combines TRBV19 with TRBJ2-2; D remains ambiguous. The CDR3 consists of 14 residues. Germline V CDR1 and CDR2: LNHDA, SQIVND (reference sequence). V was shortened by 3 bases and J by 2 bases, with 7 bases between the two germline ends.